The rows below give T cell receptor beta chains drawn from one sample of a study of blood T cell repertoires in COVID-19. Data came from immunoSEQ multiplex PCR; TCRdb stores just in-frame clones and leaves some out. The table has 300,000 to 350,000 clones, 90% seen once; the top ten hold 0.8% to 1.3%. Sequencing was performed on peripheral blood. Receptor source: a woman aged 35 to 49 with COVID-19, enrolled during active disease. CDR3s include the opening cysteine and the closing phenylalanine or tryptophan. Each record gives: D gene, clone size, V gene, J gene, CDR3 protein, CDR3 DNA. The D gene is left open where the match is weak. Some rows have no size entry. The others give once, few or many, or a class for an expanded clone.

TRBD2,.,TRBV5-1,TRBJ2-1,CASSSGSGGIYNEQFF,TGCGCCAGCAGCTCGGGGAGCGGGGGGATTTACAATGAGCAGTTCTTC
TRBD1,once,TRBV24-1,TRBJ2-3,CATSDPTGGKGIDTQYF,TGTGCCACCAGTGATCCGACAGGGGGAAAAGGGATAGATACGCAGTATTTT
.,.,TRBV28,TRBJ1-5,CASSPPTGGNQPQHF,TGTGCCAGCAGTCCCCCAACGGGGGGAAATCAGCCCCAGCATTTT
.,.,TRBV7-2,TRBJ1-5,CASRGSSNQPQHF,TGTGCCAGCCGGGGGAGCAGCAATCAGCCCCAGCATTTT
TRBD1,few,TRBV6-6,TRBJ2-7,CASSPSRQGTHEQYF,TGTGCCAGCAGCCCCTCCCGACAGGGGACCCACGAGCAGTACTTC
.,.,TRBV14,TRBJ2-2,CASSQDLPGILTGELFF,TGTGCCAGCAGCCAAGATCTCCCCGGGATTCTCACCGGGGAGCTGTTTTTT
.,.,TRBV19,TRBJ2-3,CASKRQGIPRGTDTQYF,TGTGCCAGTAAGAGGCAGGGGATTCCGCGGGGCACAGATACGCAGTATTTT
.,.,TRBV6-2/TRBV6-3,TRBJ1-3,CASSYGGSFGNTIYF,TGTGCCAGCAGTTACGGGGGGAGCTTTGGAAACACCATATATTTT
.,.,TRBV28,TRBJ1-6,CASSNQGLPLHF,TGTGCCAGCAGCAATCAGGGACTTCCCCTCCACTTT
.,.,TRBV5-4,TRBJ1-2,CASSFRGSQGYTF,TGTGCCAGCAGCTTCAGGGGCAGTCAGGGCTACACCTTC
.,.,TRBV19,TRBJ1-2,CASSLRTGMHGYTF,TGTGCCAGTAGTCTGCGGACCGGGATGCATGGCTACACCTTC
.,.,TRBV3-1/TRBV3-2,TRBJ1-5,CASSQGPYSNQPQHF,TGTGCCAGCAGCCAGGGCCCGTATAGCAATCAGCCCCAGCATTTT
.,.,TRBV5-4,TRBJ1-2,CASSPGGASYGYTF,TGTGCCAGCAGCCCCGGGGGGGCCTCCTATGGCTACACCTTC
TRBD1,.,TRBV19,TRBJ1-1,CASTNPRDRDTEAFF,TGTGCCAGTACCAACCCAAGGGACAGGGACACTGAAGCTTTCTTT
.,.,TRBV27,TRBJ1-5,CASSLGGNSNQPQHF,TGTGCCAGCAGTTTAGGAGGTAATAGCAATCAGCCCCAGCATTTT
.,.,TRBV6-5,TRBJ2-7,CASRGLFGEQYF,TGTGCCAGCAGGGGACTGTTCGGCGAGCAGTACTTC
.,.,TRBV19,TRBJ2-2,CASSAGPNTGELFF,TGTGCCAGTAGTGCTGGGCCTAACACCGGGGAGCTGTTTTTT
.,.,TRBV7-2,TRBJ1-1,CASSLAIGGTEAFF,TGTGCCAGCAGCTTAGCGATAGGAGGGACTGAAGCTTTCTTT
.,few,TRBV24-1,TRBJ1-1,CATSDPTAGDTEAFF,TGTGCCACCAGTGACCCGACAGCGGGGGACACTGAAGCTTTCTTT
.,once,TRBV5-1,TRBJ2-5,CASSPLLGGETQYF,TGCGCCAGCAGCCCTCTACTAGGGGGAGAGACCCAGTACTTC
.,.,TRBV5-4,TRBJ1-1,CASSLPGMRDTEAFF,TGTGCCAGCAGCTTGCCTGGGATGCGGGACACTGAAGCTTTCTTT
.,.,TRBV6-2/TRBV6-3,TRBJ1-2,CASSPARGAYYGYTF,TGTGCCAGCAGTCCCGCTCGGGGGGCGTACTATGGCTACACCTTC
TRBD1,few,TRBV7-3,TRBJ2-7,CASSLGTGSEQYF,TGTGCCAGCAGCTTAGGGACAGGGAGCGAGCAGTACTTC
TRBD1,.,TRBV19,TRBJ2-4,CASSIAGTGQAKNIQYF,TGTGCCAGTAGTATAGCCGGGACAGGCCAAGCCAAAAACATTCAGTACTTC
.,.,TRBV10-3,TRBJ1-3,CAITEGSGNTIYF,TGTGCCATTACGGAGGGCTCTGGAAACACCATATATTTT
.,.,TRBV27,TRBJ2-7,CASSPQGSYEQYF,TGTGCCAGCAGTCCCCAGGGGTCCTACGAGCAGTACTTC
TRBD2,.,TRBV29-1,TRBJ2-5,CSVEGGRGETQYF,TGCAGCGTTGAAGGAGGGCGGGGGGAGACCCAGTACTTC
TRBD2,.,TRBV6-6,TRBJ2-7,CASSYSRGSAPYEQYF,TGTGCCAGCAGTTACTCGCGGGGGTCCGCCCCCTACGAGCAGTACTTC